These 7 T cell receptor beta chains share one sample of origin, sequenced in a study of blood T cell repertoires in COVID-19. Method: immunoSEQ multiplex PCR; TCRdb's copy keeps in-frame clones and lacks some. This sample has a few hundred thousand clones; around nine tenths occur once, and the top ten carry around 3%. The sequenced material came from peripheral blood. The receptors come from a man younger than 35 with active or convalescent COVID-19.

The chain is built from TRBV18 and TRBJ2-7; 10 positions match TRBD1. The length of the CDR3 is 15 residues. Trimming cost V 4 bases and J 4 bases; bases outside gene matches: 7. Germline CDR1 reads KGHSH; CDR2 reads LQKENI. The CDR3 DNA is TGTGCCAGCTCACTTTACGGACAGGGGGAGTACGAGCAGTACTTC. Amino acids: CASSLYGQGEYEQYF.

This clone is a singleton in its sample. J is TRBJ1-1 and V is TRBV18; TRBD1 might be the D (6 bases). CDR3 size: 14 residues. In germline, CDR1 is KGHSH, CDR2 LQKENI. Trimming pared 5 bases from V and 5 bases from J, leaving 15 bases between. In DNA, the CDR3 is TGTGCCAGCTCAGTACTGGGGGCGCAGACTGAAGCTTTCTTT. It yields the protein CASSVLGAQTEAFF.

The gene calls are TRBV30 and TRBJ2-1; 8 bases fit TRBD2. Losses at the gene ends were 0 bases for V and 8 bases for J; bases not matched to a gene: 9. The CDR3 contains 15 residues. Germline V gene lookup returns CDR1 GTSNPN and CDR2 SVGIG (reference sequence). Here the CDR3 reads CAWSVLRLASHEQFF. CDR3 nucleotide sequence: TGTGCCTGGAGTGTACTTCGACTAGCGTCCCATGAGCAGTTCTTC.

The sample holds a few counts of this clone. The chain couples TRBV7-8 to TRBJ1-2, with 7 bases lining up with TRBD1. Trimming at V came to 2 bases and at J to 6 bases, leaving 9 bases not matched to a gene. The length of the CDR3 is 15 residues. The germline V gene has CDR1 SGHVS and CDR2 FQNEAQ. CDR3 nucleotide sequence: TGTGCCAGCAGCTTAACTTCGACAGGGCTTAATGGCTACACCTTC. The encoded protein is CASSLTSTGLNGYTF.

The rearrangement joins TRBV10-2 to TRBJ2-3, with 9 bases aligning to TRBD2. Trimming removed 3 bases from V and 1 base from J; junction bases left unmatched: 8. This CDR3 contains 17 residues. Germline assignment: CDR1 WSHSY and CDR2 SAAADI. DNA for the CDR3: TGCGCCAGCAGTGAAGGGAGTCTAGCGGGGCGCACAGATACGCAGTATTTT. This translates into CASSEGSLAGRTDTQYF.

The chain recombines TRBV7-2 with TRBJ1-2; D perhaps matches TRBD1 (6 bases). Germline CDR1 is SGHTA and CDR2 is FQGNSA. Trimming took off 0 bases at V and 6 bases at J, with 14 bases between the two ends. The CDR3 totals 15 residues. The CDR3 region is CASSLAGQSGDGYTF. The CDR3 DNA reads as TGTGCCAGCAGCTTAGCGGGACAATCCGGGGATGGCTACACCTTC.

The chain carries TRBV30 and TRBJ2-1; tentative D call: TRBD2 (5 bases). The V end was cut by 5 bases, the J end by 16 bases, with 15 bases between. CDR3 length: 10 residues. Germline assignment: CDR1 GTSNPN and CDR2 SVGIG (reference sequence). CDR3 nucleotides: TGTGCCTGGGCTACTAGTCGTTTCTTCTTC. Its translation is CAWATSRFFF.